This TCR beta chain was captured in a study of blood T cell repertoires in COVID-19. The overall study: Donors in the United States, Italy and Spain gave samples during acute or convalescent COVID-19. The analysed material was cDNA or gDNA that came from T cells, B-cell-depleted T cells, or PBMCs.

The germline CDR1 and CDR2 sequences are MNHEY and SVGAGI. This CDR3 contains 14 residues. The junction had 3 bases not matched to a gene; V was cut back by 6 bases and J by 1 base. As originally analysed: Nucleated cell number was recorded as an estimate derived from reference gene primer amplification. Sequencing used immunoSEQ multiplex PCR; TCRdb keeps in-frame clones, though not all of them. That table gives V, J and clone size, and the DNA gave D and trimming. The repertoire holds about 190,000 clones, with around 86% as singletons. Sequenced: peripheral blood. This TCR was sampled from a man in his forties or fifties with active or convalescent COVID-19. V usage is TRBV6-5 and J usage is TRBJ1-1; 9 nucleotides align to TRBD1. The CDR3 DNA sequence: TGTGCCAGCAGAGAGGGACAGGGGAACACTGAAGCTTTCTTT. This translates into CASREGQGNTEAFF.